This T cell receptor beta chain was sequenced during a study of T cell responses to AZD1222 COVID-19 vaccine. Profiled with immunoSEQ multiplex PCR; TCRdb holds only in-frame clones, not every one. Listed are about 140,000 clones; about 2.2% falls within the top ten. This CDR3 contains 14 residues. The V end lost 0 bases, the J end lost 7 bases, and 13 bases lay between the germline ends. Germline V gene data show CDR1 as SGHRS and CDR2 as YFSETQ. This sequence was found in an adult in good health. The chain carries TRBV5-1 and TRBJ1-2; tentative D call: TRBD1 (5 bases). Sequencing was performed on peripheral blood. Here the CDR3 reads CASSLGQGVGGYTF. As DNA, the CDR3 is TGCGCCAGCAGCTTGGGCCAGGGCGTGGGTGGCTACACCTTC. The entire variable domain, with the rest obtained from reference TRBV5-1 and TRBJ1-2, is as follows: KAGVTQTPRYLIKTRGQQVTLSCSPISGHRSVSWYQQTPGQGLQFLFEYFSETQRNKGNFPGRFSGRQFSNSRSEMNVSTLELGDSALYLCASSLGQGVGGYTFGSGTRLTVV.